This T cell receptor (beta chain) was observed in a study of T cell repertoires and HLA-DP antigens. Study summary: CD4+ T cells were cocultured with HeLa cells expressing HLA-DP. Study results and limitations: Pre-culture clonality, about 0.042, was far below sorted CD137+ clonality of roughly 0.42.

The assay was immunoSEQ multiplex PCR, and TCRdb's table has in-frame clones only and misses some. The sample has tens of thousands of clones; just under 80% are singletons. Trimming removed 4 bases at V and 3 bases at J, with 5 bases between. Germline lookup yields CDR1 SEHNR and CDR2 FQNEAQ (reference sequence). The CDR3 is 12 residues long. A note on this clone: Its antigen is not identified.

The receptor was derived from a man in his sixties in good health and CMV-seronegative. The sequencing sample was made of CD4+ T cells from PBMCs. V usage is TRBV7-9 and J usage is TRBJ2-3; D remains unclear. For the CDR3, the DNA is TGTGCCAGCAGCTCGCAAACAGATACGCAGTATTTT. Translating gives CASSSQTDTQYF.